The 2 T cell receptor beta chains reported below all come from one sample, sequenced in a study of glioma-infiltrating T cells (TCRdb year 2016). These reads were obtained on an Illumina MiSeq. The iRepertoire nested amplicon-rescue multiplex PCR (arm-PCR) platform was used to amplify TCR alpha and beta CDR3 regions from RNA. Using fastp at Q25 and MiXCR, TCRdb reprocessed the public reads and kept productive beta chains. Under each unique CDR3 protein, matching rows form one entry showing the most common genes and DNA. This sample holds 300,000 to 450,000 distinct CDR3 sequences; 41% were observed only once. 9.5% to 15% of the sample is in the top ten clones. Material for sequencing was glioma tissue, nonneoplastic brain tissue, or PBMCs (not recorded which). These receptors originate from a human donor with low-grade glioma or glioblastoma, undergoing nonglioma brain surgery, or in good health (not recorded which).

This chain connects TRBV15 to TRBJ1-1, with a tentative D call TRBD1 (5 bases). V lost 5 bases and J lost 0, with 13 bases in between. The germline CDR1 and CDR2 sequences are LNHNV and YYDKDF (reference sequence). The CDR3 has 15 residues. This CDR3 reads CATSSRRDLNTEAFF. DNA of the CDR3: TGTGCCACCAGCTCACGTCGGGACTTGAACACTGAAGCTTTCTTT.

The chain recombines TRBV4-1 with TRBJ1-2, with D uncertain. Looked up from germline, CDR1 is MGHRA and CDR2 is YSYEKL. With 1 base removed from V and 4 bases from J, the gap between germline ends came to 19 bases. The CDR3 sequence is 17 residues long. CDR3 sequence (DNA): TGCGCCAGCAGCCAAGGGGAAGGTCGGGTCCCTAGCTATGGCTACACCTTC. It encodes CASSQGEGRVPSYGYTF.